This T cell receptor beta chain was recorded in a study of radiation and T cells in renal cell carcinoma. Time point of the sample: blood 2 weeks post-SBRT. Treatment of the sample: 15 Gy SBRT to primary tumor, nephrectomy 4 weeks later. V was clipped by 5 bases and J by 0 bases; unmatched bases: 8. CDR1 SGHRS and CDR2 YFSETQ come from the germline V gene. CDR3 length: 16 amino acids. Produced via immunoSEQ multiplex PCR; TCRdb's table is partial and in-frame only. Of some 150,000 clones listed, roughly 89% were seen once; the top ten hold roughly 13%. The TCR comes from a woman in her forties or fifties with renal cell carcinoma. This chain connects TRBV5-1 to TRBJ1-1; TRBD1 matches 9 bases. The material was blood, obtained from a patient whose treatment included radiotherapy and nephrectomy. CDR3 DNA sequence: TGCGCCAGCAGACCTAGACAGGGGGAATTGAACACTGAAGCTTTCTTT. This encodes CASRPRQGELNTEAFF.